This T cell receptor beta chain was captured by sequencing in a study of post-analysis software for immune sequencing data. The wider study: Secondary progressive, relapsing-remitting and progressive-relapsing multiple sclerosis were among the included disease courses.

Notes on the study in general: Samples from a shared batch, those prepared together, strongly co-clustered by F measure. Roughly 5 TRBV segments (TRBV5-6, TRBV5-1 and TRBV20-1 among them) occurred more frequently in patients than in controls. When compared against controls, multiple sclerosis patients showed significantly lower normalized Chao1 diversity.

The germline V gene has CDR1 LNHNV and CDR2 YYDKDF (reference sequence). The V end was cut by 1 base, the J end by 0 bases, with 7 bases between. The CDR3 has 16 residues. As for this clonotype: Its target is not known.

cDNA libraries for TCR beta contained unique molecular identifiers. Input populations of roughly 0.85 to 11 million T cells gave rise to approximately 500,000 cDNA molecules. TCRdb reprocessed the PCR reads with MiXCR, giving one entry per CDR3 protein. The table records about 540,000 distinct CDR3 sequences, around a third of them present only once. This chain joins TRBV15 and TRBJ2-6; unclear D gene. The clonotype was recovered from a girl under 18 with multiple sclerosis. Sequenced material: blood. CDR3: CATSRASISGANVLTF. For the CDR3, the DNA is TGTGCCACCAGCAGAGCTTCTATCTCTGGGGCCAACGTCCTGACTTTC.